This T cell receptor beta chain was sequenced in a study of blood T cell repertoires in COVID-19. In the study overall: The samples span acute and convalescent COVID-19 from the United States, Italy and Spain.

Per the original methods: Quantification of nucleated cells was approximated via reference gene primer amplification. Produced via immunoSEQ multiplex PCR; TCRdb's table is partial and in-frame only. V, J and clone size are taken as reported in that table, and D and trimming were inferred from the DNA itself. The table includes about 130,000 clones, about 81% detected once. Ages ranged from about 18 to 89 years, with residence in 24 US areas. Participants were placed into cohorts based on the clinical history they reported. As to this clone: Sequence at one end of the junction differs from germline and may be a read error.

The CDR3 has 14 amino acids. The germline V gene encodes CDR1 MDHEN and CDR2 SYDVKM. The TCR was taken from a man aged 35-49 years with acute COVID-19. Specimen: PBMCs or T cells enriched from blood (not recorded which). The genes are TRBV28 and TRBJ1-5, with a tentative D call TRBD1 (6 bases). CDR3 DNA sequence: TGTGCCAGCAATTTAAAGGGGGGCAATCAGCCCCAGCATTTT. Translation: CASNLKGGNQPQHF.